This T cell receptor beta chain came from a study of OX40 agonist ivuxolimab in advanced cancers. Across the whole study: Mean age roughly 65 years, range roughly 20 to 85; around 80% male. Partial responses were achieved by three patients: one hepatocellular carcinoma, two cutaneous melanoma.

Study outcomes and limitations: Clonal expansion was among the lowest in partial responders at 0.1-3.0 mg/kg, especially CD8+.

Turning to this clone: No antigen is known for it.

The protocol was immunoSEQ multiplex PCR, while the TCRdb copy is restricted to in-frame clones and leaves out a portion. The sample lists 65,000 to 80,000 clones, approximately 80% occurring once. Patients were ineligible given autoimmune disease history or systemic immunosuppression. The sample consisted of CD4+ or CD8+ T cells sorted from blood, taken in a trial of the OX40 agonist ivuxolimab. This clonotype originated in an adult with an advanced solid tumor such as melanoma, head and neck, liver or kidney cancer.

The CDR3 sequence: CSVGGGYGGTEAFF. DNA of the CDR3: TGCAGCGTCGGAGGGGGATACGGCGGCACTGAAGCTTTCTTT. The chain uses TRBV29-1 and TRBJ1-1, with D perhaps matching TRBD1 (6 bases). V dropped 6 bases and J dropped 4 bases, with 18 bases sitting between them. CDR1 SQVTM and CDR2 ANQGSEA come from the germline V gene. The CDR3 totals 14 residues.